This T cell receptor (beta chain) emerged from a study of early T cells in non-severe SARS-CoV-2 infection. Findings and limits, study-wide: CD4 and private specificities were missed by VDJdb matching, which favored anti-spike CD8 responses.

This clonotype was recorded at least ten times. Antigen unknown. Attachment of unique molecular identifiers was made to individual cDNA molecules. Via MiXCR, TCRdb re-called the 5' RACE reads, giving one row per CDR3 protein. The sample has around 60,000 distinct CDR3 sequences; roughly 13% are singletons. Sample: whole blood. The sequence derives from an adult who was a healthcare worker with PCR-confirmed SARS-CoV-2 infection or an uninfected control (not recorded which).

The CDR3 DNA reads as TGTGCCAGCAGCTCCCCCTTGGGGTACGAGCAGTACTTC. Amino acid sequence: CASSSPLGYEQYF. V is TRBV5-8 and J is TRBJ2-7; D gene uncertain. Germline loops: CDR1 SGHTS, CDR2 YDEGEE. This CDR3 contains 13 residues. V dropped 3 bases and J dropped 4 bases, with 11 bases sitting between them.